This TCR beta chain was profiled in a study of cytomegalovirus exposure and HLA in healthy donors. Donors likely had unrecorded immune exposures despite being nominally healthy when sampled. The CDR3 contains 14 residues. Losses at the gene ends were 4 bases for V and 7 bases for J; bases not matched to a gene: 11. Germline V gives CDR1 SGHRS, CDR2 YFSETQ. Whole-study results and caveats: In vitro assays verified that a few CMV-associated chains recognized CMV antigens specifically. Per a later analysis, HLA-associated TCR beta chains showed more clonal expansion than other, equally common TCR beta chains.

The PCR made use of 60 Vbeta and 13 Jbeta primers. Only in-frame clones appear in the TCRdb table, and some are missing; sequencing was by immunoSEQ multiplex PCR. This sample has about 150,000 clones, with 60% to 85% found just once. As to this clone: As yet, its antigen is unknown.

The clonotype was recovered from a man aged 50 or older in good health and CMV-seropositive. The rearrangement uses TRBV5-1 and TRBJ2-7, with 7 bases aligning to TRBD2. Sequenced sample: PBMCs. As DNA, the CDR3 is TGCGCCAGCAGCCGGGAGGCTAGTTCGGGGGAGCAGTACTTC. Its protein is CASSREASSGEQYF.